A selection of T cell receptor beta chains follows, all from one sample in a study of regulatory T cells in long-lasting Graves disease. One entry per CDR3 protein, called by TCRdb with MiXCR from the multiplex PCR reads. The table has 400,000 to 600,000 distinct CDR3 sequences, under 25% seen once. The input for sequencing was peripheral blood mononuclear cells (PBMCs), taken when the disease was refractory, from a patient treated with antithyroid drugs. Source of these receptors: a female donor with Graves disease. CDR3s include the opening cysteine and the closing phenylalanine or tryptophan. The order of the fields is clone size, J gene, V gene, D gene, CDR3 protein, CDR3 DNA. The D gene is left open where the match is weak. Clone size, where shown, is once, few, many, or a class for clones that have expanded.

abundance: once; j_gene: TRBJ1-1; v_gene: TRBV12-3/TRBV12-4; d_gene: .; CDR3aa: CASSLMGRTKNTEAFF; CDR3nt: TGTGCCAGCAGTTTAATGGGTAGGACGAAGAACACTGAAGCTTTCTTT
abundance: few; j_gene: TRBJ2-2; v_gene: TRBV7-9; d_gene: .; CDR3aa: CASSLEGNLGTGELFF; CDR3nt: TGTGCCAGCAGCTTAGAAGGGAATTTGGGCACCGGGGAGCTGTTTTTT
abundance: many; j_gene: TRBJ1-6; v_gene: TRBV11-2; d_gene: TRBD1; CDR3aa: CASSLGQGANSPLHF; CDR3nt: TGTGCCAGCAGCTTGGGACAGGGGGCGAATTCACCCCTCCACTTT
abundance: many; j_gene: TRBJ1-2; v_gene: TRBV11-2; d_gene: TRBD1; CDR3aa: CASSPQGGYYGYTF; CDR3nt: TGTGCCAGCAGCCCACAGGGGGGTTACTATGGCTACACCTTC
abundance: few; j_gene: TRBJ1-1; v_gene: TRBV20-1; d_gene: .; CDR3aa: CSAAGNTEAFF; CDR3nt: TGCAGTGCGGCCGGGAACACTGAAGCTTTCTTT
abundance: few; j_gene: TRBJ2-2; v_gene: TRBV29-1; d_gene: TRBD1; CDR3aa: CSVKGTDLTGELFF; CDR3nt: TGCAGCGTTAAAGGGACAGATCTCACCGGGGAGCTGTTTTTT
abundance: few; j_gene: TRBJ2-5; v_gene: TRBV7-2; d_gene: .; CDR3aa: CARSQNREETQYF; CDR3nt: TGTGCCCGCAGCCAGAACAGGGAGGAGACCCAGTACTTC
abundance: many; j_gene: TRBJ1-5; v_gene: TRBV28; d_gene: .; CDR3aa: CASSLDPNQPQHF; CDR3nt: TGTGCCAGCAGCTTAGATCCCAATCAGCCCCAGCATTTT
abundance: .; j_gene: TRBJ1-2; v_gene: TRBV5-4; d_gene: .; CDR3aa: CASSLGGLCAF; CDR3nt: TGTGCCAGCAGCTTGGGCGGACTATGTGCCTTC
abundance: few; j_gene: TRBJ1-4; v_gene: TRBV19; d_gene: TRBD1; CDR3aa: CASKAGQGNEKLFF; CDR3nt: TGTGCCAGCAAGGCGGGACAGGGGAATGAAAAACTGTTTTTT